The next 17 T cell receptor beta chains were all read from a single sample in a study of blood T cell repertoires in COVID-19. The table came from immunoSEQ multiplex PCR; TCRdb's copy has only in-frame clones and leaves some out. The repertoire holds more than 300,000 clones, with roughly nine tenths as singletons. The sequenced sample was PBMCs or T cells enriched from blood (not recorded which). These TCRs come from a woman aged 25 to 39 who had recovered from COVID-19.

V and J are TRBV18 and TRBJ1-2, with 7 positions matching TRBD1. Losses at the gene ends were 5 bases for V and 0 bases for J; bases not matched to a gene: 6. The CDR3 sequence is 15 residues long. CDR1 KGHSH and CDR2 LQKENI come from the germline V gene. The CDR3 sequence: CASSEPGQSNYGYTF. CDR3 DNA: TGTGCCAGCTCAGAACCGGGACAGTCTAACTATGGCTACACCTTC.

DNA for the CDR3: TGTGCCAGCAGCGTGGGACTAGCGGGGTGGAGCTCCTACAATGAGCAGTTCTTC. It translates to CASSVGLAGWSSYNEQFF. The V and J genes are TRBV9 and TRBJ2-1; 13 bases map to TRBD2. V shed 2 bases, J shed 0 bases, and the junction held 5 bases outside the gene matches. The CDR3 is made up of 18 amino acids. Looked up from germline, CDR1 is SGDLS and CDR2 is YYNGEE. Full variable domain (outside the CDR3, taken from reference TRBV9 and TRBJ2-1): DSGVTQTPKHLITATGQRVTLRCSPRSGDLSVYWYQQSLDQGLQFLIQYYNGEERAKGNILERFSAQQFPDLHSELNLSSLELGDSALYFCASSVGLAGWSSYNEQFFGPGTRLTVL.

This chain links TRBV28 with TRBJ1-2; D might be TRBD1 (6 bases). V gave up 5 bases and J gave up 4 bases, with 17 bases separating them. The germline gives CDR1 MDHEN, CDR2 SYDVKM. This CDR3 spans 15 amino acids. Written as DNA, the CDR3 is TGTGCCAGCAGTCAAGGTAGACAGGCCCCCTATGGCTACACCTTC. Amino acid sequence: CASSQGRQAPYGYTF.

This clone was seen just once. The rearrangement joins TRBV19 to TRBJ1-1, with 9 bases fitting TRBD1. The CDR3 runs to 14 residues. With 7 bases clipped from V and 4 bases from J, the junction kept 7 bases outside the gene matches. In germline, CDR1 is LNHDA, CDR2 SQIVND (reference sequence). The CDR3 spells CASTPTGGGTEAFF. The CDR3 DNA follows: TGTGCCAGTACCCCGACAGGGGGTGGCACTGAAGCTTTCTTT.

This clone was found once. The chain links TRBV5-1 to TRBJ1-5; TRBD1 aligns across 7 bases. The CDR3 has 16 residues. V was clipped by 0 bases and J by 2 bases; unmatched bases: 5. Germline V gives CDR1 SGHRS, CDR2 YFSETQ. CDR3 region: CASSLGDRVGNQPQHF. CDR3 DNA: TGCGCCAGCAGCTTGGGTGACAGGGTCGGCAATCAGCCCCAGCATTTT.

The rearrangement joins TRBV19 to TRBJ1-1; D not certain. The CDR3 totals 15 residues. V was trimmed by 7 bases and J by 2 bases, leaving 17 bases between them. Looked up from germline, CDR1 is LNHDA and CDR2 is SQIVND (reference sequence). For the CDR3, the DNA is TGTGCCAGTAAACCAGCGGGCAAGAAAAACACTGAAGCTTTCTTT. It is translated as CASKPAGKKNTEAFF.

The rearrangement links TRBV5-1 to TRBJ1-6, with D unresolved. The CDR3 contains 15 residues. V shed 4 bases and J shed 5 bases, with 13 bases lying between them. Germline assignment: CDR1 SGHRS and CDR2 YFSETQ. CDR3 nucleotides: TGCGCCAGCAGCGGAGCTATCTCGGATAATTCACCCCTCCACTTT. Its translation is CASSGAISDNSPLHF.

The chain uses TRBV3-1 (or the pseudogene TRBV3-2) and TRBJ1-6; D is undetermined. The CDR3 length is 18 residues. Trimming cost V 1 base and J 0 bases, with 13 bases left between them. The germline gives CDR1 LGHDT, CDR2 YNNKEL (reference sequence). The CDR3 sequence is CASSQGGGRSSYNSPLHF. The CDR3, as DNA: TGTGCCAGCAGCCAAGGGGGAGGCAGAAGCTCCTATAATTCACCCCTCCACTTT.

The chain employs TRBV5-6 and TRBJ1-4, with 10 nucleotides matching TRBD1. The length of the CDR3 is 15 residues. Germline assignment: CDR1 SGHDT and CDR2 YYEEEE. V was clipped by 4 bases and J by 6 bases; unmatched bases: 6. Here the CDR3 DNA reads TGTGCCAGCAGCCCCCCCGGGACAGGGGATGAAAAACTGTTTTTT. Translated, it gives CASSPPGTGDEKLFF.

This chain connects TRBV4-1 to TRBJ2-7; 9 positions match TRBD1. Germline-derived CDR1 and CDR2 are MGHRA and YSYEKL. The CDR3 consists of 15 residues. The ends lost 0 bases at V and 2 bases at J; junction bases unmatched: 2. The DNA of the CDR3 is TGCGCCAGCAGCCAAGAACAGGGGGCCCCCTACGAGCAGTACTTC. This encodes CASSQEQGAPYEQYF.

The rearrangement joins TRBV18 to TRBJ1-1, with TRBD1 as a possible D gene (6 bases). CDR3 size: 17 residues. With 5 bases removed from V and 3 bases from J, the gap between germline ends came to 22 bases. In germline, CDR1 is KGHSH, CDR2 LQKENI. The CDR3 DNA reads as TGTGCCAGCTCAGACCGGCTACAGGGTGGGGGGGACACTGAAGCTTTCTTT. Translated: CASSDRLQGGGDTEAFF. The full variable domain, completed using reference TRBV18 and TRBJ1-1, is NAGVMQNPRHLVRRRGQEARLRCSPMKGHSHVYWYRQLPEEGLKFMVYLQKENIIDESGMPKERFSAEFPKEGPSILRIQQVVRGDSAAYFCASSDRLQGGGDTEAFFGQGTRLTVV.

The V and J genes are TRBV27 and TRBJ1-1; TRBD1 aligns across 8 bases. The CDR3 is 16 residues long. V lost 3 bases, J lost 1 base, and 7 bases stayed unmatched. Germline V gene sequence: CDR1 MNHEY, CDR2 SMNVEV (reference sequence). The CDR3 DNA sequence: TGTGCCAGCAGTTTCCGGGCAGGGGGCGCGAACACTGAAGCTTTCTTT. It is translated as CASSFRAGGANTEAFF.

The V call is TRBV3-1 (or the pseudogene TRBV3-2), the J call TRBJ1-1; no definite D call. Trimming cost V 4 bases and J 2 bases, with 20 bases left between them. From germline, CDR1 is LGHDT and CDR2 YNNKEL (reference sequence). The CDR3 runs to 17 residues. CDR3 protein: CASSPPTTGRLNTEAFF. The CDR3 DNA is TGTGCCAGCAGCCCTCCTACGACGGGGAGATTAAACACTGAAGCTTTCTTT.

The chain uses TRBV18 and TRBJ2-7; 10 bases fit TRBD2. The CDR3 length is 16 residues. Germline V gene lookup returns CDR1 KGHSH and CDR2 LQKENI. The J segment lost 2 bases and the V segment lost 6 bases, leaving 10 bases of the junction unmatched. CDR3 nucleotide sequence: TGTGCCAGCTCCCCTAGAGAGCGGGGGGGGGCCTACGAGCAGTACTTC. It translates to CASSPRERGGAYEQYF.

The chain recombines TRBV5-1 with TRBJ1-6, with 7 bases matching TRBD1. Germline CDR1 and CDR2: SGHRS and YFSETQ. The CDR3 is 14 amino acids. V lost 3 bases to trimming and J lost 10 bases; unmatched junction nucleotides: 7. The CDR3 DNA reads TGCGCCAGCAGCTCGACAGGGCTAAGGTCACCCCTCCACTTT. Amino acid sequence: CASSSTGLRSPLHF.

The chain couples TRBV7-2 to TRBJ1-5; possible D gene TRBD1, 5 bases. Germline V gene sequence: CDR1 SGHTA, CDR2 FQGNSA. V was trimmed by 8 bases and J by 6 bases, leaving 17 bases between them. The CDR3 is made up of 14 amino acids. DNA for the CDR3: TGTGCCAGCGGTCCGGGGGGGGTCCCTCAGCCCCAGCATTTT. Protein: CASGPGGVPQPQHF.

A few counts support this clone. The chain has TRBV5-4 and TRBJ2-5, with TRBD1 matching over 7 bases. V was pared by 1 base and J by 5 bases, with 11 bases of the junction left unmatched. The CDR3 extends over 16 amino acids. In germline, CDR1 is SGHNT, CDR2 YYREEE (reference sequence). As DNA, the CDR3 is TGTGCCAGCAGCTTGACAGGGGTTGGCGGTACGGAGACCCAGTACTTC. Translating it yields CASSLTGVGGTETQYF.